These 26 T cell receptor beta chains were all obtained from the same sample, sequenced in a study of blood T cell repertoires in COVID-19. The assay was immunoSEQ multiplex PCR, and TCRdb's table has in-frame clones only and misses some. The data show about 59,000 clones, with roughly 80% seen just once and approximately 13% held by the top ten. The sequenced material came from peripheral blood. The source of these receptors is a woman aged 70 to 79 with acute or convalescent COVID-19.

This clone was counted a few times. The chain couples TRBV5-1 to TRBJ2-1; D gene uncertain. Deletions cut 0 bases from V and 3 bases from J, with 10 bases between. The length of the CDR3 is 15 residues. Germline loops: CDR1 SGHRS, CDR2 YFSETQ. The DNA of the CDR3 is TGCGCCAGCAGCTTGGAACTTGCGCGCTACAATGAGCAGTTCTTC. Translation gives CASSLELARYNEQFF.

The rearrangement links TRBV2 to TRBJ1-2; D call uncertain. The V and J ends lost 6 bases and 1 base respectively, with 12 bases between them. Germline lookup yields CDR1 SNHLY and CDR2 FYNNEI. This CDR3 comprises 14 residues. CDR3 bases: TGTGCCAGCAGCCCGAGGCGGGATAACTATGGCTACACCTTC. Its protein product is CASSPRRDNYGYTF. The full variable domain, rest sourced from reference TRBV2 and TRBJ1-2, is EPEVTQTPSHQVTQMGQEVILRCVPISNHLYFYWYRQILGQKVEFLVSFYNNEISEKSEIFDDQFSVERPDGSNFTLKIRSTKLEDSAMYFCASSPRRDNYGYTFGSGTRLTVV.

The chain has TRBV4-1 and TRBJ2-5, with D perhaps TRBD2 (7 bases). The CDR3 consists of 17 residues. The V gene's germline CDR1 is MGHRA and CDR2 YSYEKL. V shed 1 base and J shed 1 base, with 16 bases lying between them. CDR3 sequence (DNA): TGCGCCAGCAGCCAAGCTTGGGGGGGCGGGGGCCAAGAGACCCAGTACTTC. As protein: CASSQAWGGGGQETQYF.

The V call is TRBV6-6, the J call TRBJ1-1; tentative D call: TRBD1 (6 bases). The CDR3 is 15 amino acids. Trimming took 4 bases from V and 2 from J, leaving 14 bases between them. Germline lookup yields CDR1 MNHNY and CDR2 SVGAGI (reference sequence). CDR3: CASSSQGSRNTEAFF. The CDR3 bases are TGTGCCAGCAGTTCTCAGGGGTCCCGAAACACTGAAGCTTTCTTT.

The chain recombines TRBV3-1 (or the pseudogene TRBV3-2) with TRBJ2-1, with 8 bases lining up with TRBD2. This CDR3 is 17 amino acids long. V was pared by 4 bases and J by 8 bases, with 16 bases of the junction left unmatched. CDR1 is LGHDT and CDR2 is YNNKEL in the germline V gene (reference sequence). CDR3 residues: CASSLPAAGTRKHEQFF. The CDR3 nucleotides read TGTGCCAGCAGCCTACCAGCCGCCGGGACTAGGAAACATGAGCAGTTCTTC.

The chain has TRBV12-3 or TRBV12-4 and TRBJ2-7, with 7 bases that match TRBD1. The CDR3 has 13 amino acids. V was clipped by 3 bases and J by 3 bases; unmatched bases: 2. CDR3 in amino acids: CASSFNRGYEQYF. The CDR3 coding sequence is TGTGCCAGCAGTTTTAACAGGGGCTACGAGCAGTACTTC.

This clone appeared once. The rearrangement links TRBV10-3 to TRBJ1-3; possibly TRBD1 for D (5 bases). In germline, CDR1 is ENHRY, CDR2 SYGVKD. V lost 10 bases and J lost 7, with 20 bases in between. The CDR3 has 14 amino acids. This CDR3 reads CATRRGREANTIYF. Here the CDR3 DNA reads TGTGCCACTCGTCGAGGCAGGGAGGCGAACACCATATATTTT.

The chain couples TRBV9 to TRBJ2-7; D not resolved. The CDR3 is 13 amino acids. The germline CDR1 and CDR2 sequences are SGDLS and YYNGEE. Trimming left V 3 bases short and J 6 bases short, with 13 bases between. Here the CDR3 reads CASSARNGREQYF. CDR3 in DNA: TGTGCCAGCAGCGCCCGTAATGGGCGCGAGCAGTACTTC.

V is TRBV24-1 and J is TRBJ2-2, with TRBD1 matching over 10 bases. This CDR3 contains 16 residues. The ends lost 2 bases at V and 4 bases at J; junction bases unmatched: 3. Germline assignment: CDR1 KGHDR and CDR2 SFDVKD. The CDR3 DNA reads as TGTGCCACCAGTGATTCCGGGACAGGGGTCACCGGGGAGCTGTTTTTT. Protein: CATSDSGTGVTGELFF.

This rearrangement joins TRBV11-2 to TRBJ1-2, with D tentatively TRBD1 (5 bases). CDR3 size: 15 residues. Trimming removed 3 bases from V and 7 bases from J, with 18 bases in between. The germline gives CDR1 SGHAT, CDR2 FQNNGV. CDR3 bases: TGTGCCAGCAGCTTTCCGACAGTTCCACGGTCTGGCTACACCTTC. It yields the protein CASSFPTVPRSGYTF.

The gene calls are TRBV18 and TRBJ1-1; D may be TRBD1 (5 bases). CDR3 length equals 16 residues. Deletions cut 0 bases from V and 0 bases from J, with 11 bases between. The V gene's germline CDR1 is KGHSH and CDR2 LQKENI. CDR3 protein: CASSPPGGGMNTEAFF. CDR3 coding DNA: TGTGCCAGCTCACCACCGGGGGGAGGAATGAACACTGAAGCTTTCTTT. Variable domain in full (rest from reference TRBV18 and TRBJ1-1): NAGVMQNPRHLVRRRGQEARLRCSPMKGHSHVYWYRQLPEEGLKFMVYLQKENIIDESGMPKERFSAEFPKEGPSILRIQQVVRGDSAAYFCASSPPGGGMNTEAFFGQGTRLTVV.

The chain links TRBV3-1 (or the pseudogene TRBV3-2) to TRBJ2-6; 10 positions match TRBD1. Trimming cost V 7 bases and J 2 bases; bases outside gene matches: 11. There are 18 residues in the CDR3. The germline CDR1 and CDR2 sequences are LGHDT and YNNKEL (reference sequence). The CDR3 DNA follows: TGTGCCAGCAAAAGCCCCTGGGACAGGGGAACTGGGGCCAACGTCCTGACTTTC. Translating gives CASKSPWDRGTGANVLTF.

V is TRBV29-1 and J is TRBJ1-2, with no clear D. The V gene's germline CDR1 is SQVTM and CDR2 ANQGSEA. V gave up 2 bases and J gave up 4 bases, with 8 bases separating them. The CDR3 contains 12 residues. For the CDR3, the DNA is TGCAGCGTTGAAAGACTGGGCTATGGCTACACCTTC. Translating gives CSVERLGYGYTF.

This rearrangement joins TRBV7-2 to TRBJ2-2, with a weak D call TRBD2 (6 bases). The V gene's germline CDR1 is SGHTA and CDR2 FQGNSA. V was clipped by 10 bases and J by 8 bases, with 26 bases between them. The CDR3 is 16 residues long. The DNA of the CDR3 is TGTGCCATCCCCCCACGGGAGCTGCGGAAATCTGGGGAGCTGTTTTTT. Protein product: CAIPPRELRKSGELFF.

The genes are TRBV7-9 and TRBJ2-5; a possible D gene is TRBD2 (7 bases). V dropped 0 bases and J dropped 5 bases, with 19 bases sitting between them. CDR3 size: 17 residues. CDR1 and CDR2 from the germline V gene are SEHNR and FQNEAQ (reference sequence). CDR3 bases: TGTGCCAGCAGCTTAGCGGCGCGGGGGCGATCTCTGGAGACCCAGTACTTC. Amino acids: CASSLAARGRSLETQYF.

This chain links TRBV27 with TRBJ1-2; 10 nucleotides match TRBD1. Germline values: CDR1 MNHEY, CDR2 SMNVEV (reference sequence). V gave up 5 bases and J gave up 3 bases; unmatched junction bases: 3. CDR3 length: 14 amino acids. Written as DNA, the CDR3 is TGTGCCAGCAGTAAGGACAGGGGGGACTATGGCTACACCTTC. Protein sequence: CASSKDRGDYGYTF.

The V call is TRBV30, the J call TRBJ1-2, with 9 bases lining up with TRBD1. With V trimmed by 8 bases and J by 7 bases, 11 bases remained unmatched. Germline lookup yields CDR1 GTSNPN and CDR2 SVGIG (reference sequence). The CDR3 totals 13 residues. CDR3 bases: TGTGCCCTTAAACAGGGGGCAAGTGGTGGCTACACCTTC. It specifies CALKQGASGGYTF.

The rearrangement uses TRBV5-1 and TRBJ1-2; TRBD1 might be the D (5 bases). Germline CDR1 is SGHRS and CDR2 is YFSETQ. The CDR3 has 15 residues. Trimming removed 0 bases from V and 4 bases from J, with 13 bases in between. CDR3 coding DNA: TGCGCCAGCAGCTTGGGGCAGGGACTTACCTATGGCTACACCTTC. Protein product: CASSLGQGLTYGYTF.

V and J are TRBV7-3 and TRBJ2-2; 7 bases map to TRBD1. CDR3 size: 16 residues. Germline V gene data show CDR1 as SGHTA and CDR2 as FQGTGA. Trimming at V came to 2 bases and at J to 5 bases, leaving 8 bases not matched to a gene. The CDR3 DNA sequence: TGTGCCAGCAGCTTACAACCAGGGGGTGGTACCGGGGAGCTGTTTTTT. It translates to CASSLQPGGGTGELFF.

J is TRBJ1-2 and V is TRBV5-1; no clear D gene. CDR1 and CDR2 from the germline V gene are SGHRS and YFSETQ. Trimming shortened V by 5 bases and J by 1 base, and 15 bases separated the two germline ends. The CDR3 runs to 15 residues. Written as DNA, the CDR3 is TGCGCCAGCAGGCCTAGGACTGATTATAACTATGGCTACACCTTC. Translated: CASRPRTDYNYGYTF.

V gene TRBV7-3 combines with J gene TRBJ1-2; D might be TRBD1 (6 bases). The V gene lost 5 bases and the J gene lost 0 bases, with 13 bases spanning the gap. The germline gives CDR1 SGHTA, CDR2 FQGTGA. This CDR3 has 15 residues. The CDR3 sequence is CASSLSAGANYGYTF. CDR3 DNA sequence: TGTGCCAGCAGCCTATCCGCAGGGGCTAACTATGGCTACACCTTC. The whole variable domain, remainder taken from reference TRBV7-3 and TRBJ1-2, is GAGVSQTPSNKVTEKGKYVELRCDPISGHTALYWYRQSLGQGPEFLIYFQGTGAADDSGLPNDRFFAVRPEGSVSTLKIQRTERGDSAVYLCASSLSAGANYGYTFGSGTRLTVV.

The V call is TRBV5-1, the J call TRBJ2-1; D may be TRBD1 (6 bases). The CDR3 spans 15 residues. Per the germline V gene, CDR1 is SGHRS and CDR2 is YFSETQ. V lost 4 bases and J 3 bases, leaving 14 bases between the germline ends. The CDR3 reads CASSKQGSGYNEQFF. Written as DNA, the CDR3 is TGCGCCAGCAGCAAACAGGGTAGTGGCTACAATGAGCAGTTCTTC.

The rearrangement uses TRBV5-1 and TRBJ2-7; TRBD2 matches 9 bases. Germline lookup yields CDR1 SGHRS and CDR2 YFSETQ. Trimming cost V 2 bases and J 6 bases; bases outside gene matches: 9. The CDR3 length is 15 residues. The chain's CDR3 is CASSLLAGGPGEQYF. The CDR3 bases are TGCGCCAGCAGCTTACTCGCGGGGGGGCCAGGCGAGCAGTACTTC.

The chain employs TRBV11-2 and TRBJ2-3, with D tentatively TRBD1 (6 bases). Germline V CDR1 and CDR2: SGHAT, FQNNGV. This CDR3 has 14 amino acids. Between the trimmed V and J ends, which lost 3 bases and 8 bases, there was a span of 15 bases. CDR3 loop: CASSLGAPVGTQYF. CDR3 DNA sequence: TGTGCCAGCAGCTTGGGGGCCCCCGTGGGTACGCAGTATTTT.

V is TRBV30 and J is TRBJ1-2; 10 bases align to TRBD1. Germline V lookup: CDR1 GTSNPN, CDR2 SVGIG (reference sequence). The CDR3 is 15 residues long. The V gene end was trimmed by 2 bases and the J gene end by 4 bases; junction bases not matched to a gene: 7. The CDR3: CAWSRQTGGVYGYTF. Written as DNA, the CDR3 is TGTGCCTGGAGTCGCCAGACAGGGGGCGTCTATGGCTACACCTTC.

The chain joins TRBV4-1 to TRBJ2-3; a possible D gene is TRBD1 (6 bases). CDR1 MGHRA and CDR2 YSYEKL come from the germline V gene. CDR3 length: 15 amino acids. V was cut by 2 bases and J by 5 bases, with 14 bases left in between. Written as DNA, the CDR3 is TGCGCCAGCAGCCAAAAGATTGAGACAGGAGATACGCAGTATTTT. Its translation is CASSQKIETGDTQYF.